This TCR beta chain stems from a study of monozygotic twins with cystic fibrosis. Points from the study as a whole: In 13 of 16 pairs, V gene usage was closest to the co-twin's.

Germline lookup yields CDR1 MNHEY and CDR2 SMNVEV (reference sequence). V lost 5 bases to trimming and J lost 5 bases, with 6 bases between them. The CDR3 contains 12 residues. TCRdb's copy holds only in-frame clones and misses some; the assay was immunoSEQ multiplex PCR. This table holds about 35,000 clones, approximately 72% found once. This clone was seen more than once but under ten times. Antigen specificity is unknown. The chain has TRBV27 and TRBJ2-2; D call uncertain. The source of this sequence is a girl aged 5 to 17 with cystic fibrosis. The specimen sequenced was blood. CDR3 in amino acids: CASSPPTGELFF. In DNA form, the CDR3 reads TGTGCCAGCAGTCCTCCGACCGGGGAGCTGTTTTTT.